Sequencing of this T cell receptor (beta chain) was carried out in a study of OX40 agonist ivuxolimab in advanced cancers. About the study: The dose-escalation group included hepatocellular carcinoma, melanoma, renal cell carcinoma and head and neck cancer. Age averaged 60 years (range roughly 23 to 85), and more than 80% were male.

Losses at the gene ends were 1 base for V and 5 bases for J; bases not matched to a gene: 7. The CDR3 covers 15 residues. In germline, CDR1 is LNHDA, CDR2 SQIVND (reference sequence). Sequenced by immunoSEQ multiplex PCR; TCRdb stores in-frame clones only, minus some. This table has about 54,000 clones, around nine tenths appearing once. The TCR was taken from an adult with an advanced solid tumor such as melanoma, head and neck, liver or kidney cancer. The starting material was CD4+ or CD8+ T cells sorted from blood, obtained in a trial of the OX40 agonist ivuxolimab. The V and J genes are TRBV19 and TRBJ1-1; 7 positions match TRBD1. CDR3 DNA sequence: TGTGCCAGTAGTATAGCGACGAGGGGGCGAACTGAAGCTTTCTTT. Residues: CASSIATRGRTEAFF.